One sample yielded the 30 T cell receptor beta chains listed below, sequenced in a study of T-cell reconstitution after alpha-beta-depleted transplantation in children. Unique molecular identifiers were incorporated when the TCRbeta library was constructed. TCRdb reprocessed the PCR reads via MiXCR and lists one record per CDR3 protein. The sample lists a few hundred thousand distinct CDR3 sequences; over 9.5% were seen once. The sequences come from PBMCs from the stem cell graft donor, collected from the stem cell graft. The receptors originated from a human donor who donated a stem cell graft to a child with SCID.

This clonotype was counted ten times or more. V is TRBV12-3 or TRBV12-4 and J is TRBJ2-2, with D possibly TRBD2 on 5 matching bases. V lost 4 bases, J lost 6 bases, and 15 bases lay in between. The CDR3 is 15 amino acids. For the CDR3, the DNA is TGTGCCAGCAGTTACGGGGAGCTGTCCGCCGGGGAGCTGTTTTTT. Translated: CASSYGELSAGELFF.

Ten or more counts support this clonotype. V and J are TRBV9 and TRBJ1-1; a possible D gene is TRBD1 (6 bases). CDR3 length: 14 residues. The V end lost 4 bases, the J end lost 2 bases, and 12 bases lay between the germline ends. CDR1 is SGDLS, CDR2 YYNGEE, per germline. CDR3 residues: CASSYRDTNTEAFF. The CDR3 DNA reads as TGTGCCAGCAGCTACCGGGACACCAACACTGAAGCTTTCTTT.

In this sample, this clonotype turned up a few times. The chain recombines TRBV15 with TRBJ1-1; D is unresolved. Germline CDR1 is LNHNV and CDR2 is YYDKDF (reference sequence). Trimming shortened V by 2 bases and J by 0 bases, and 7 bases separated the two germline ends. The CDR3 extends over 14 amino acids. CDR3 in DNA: TGTGCCACCAGCAGACCTCAGATGAACACTGAAGCTTTCTTT. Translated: CATSRPQMNTEAFF.

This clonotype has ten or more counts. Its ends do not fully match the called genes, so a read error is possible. This chain's CDR3 is CSPRVRETQYF. The CDR3 DNA reads TGCAGTCCTAGGGTGAGGGAGACCCAGTACTTC. V and J are TRBV20-1 and TRBJ2-5; D is unclear. The CDR3 totals 11 residues. Germline V gives CDR1 DFQATT, CDR2 SNEGSKA (reference sequence).

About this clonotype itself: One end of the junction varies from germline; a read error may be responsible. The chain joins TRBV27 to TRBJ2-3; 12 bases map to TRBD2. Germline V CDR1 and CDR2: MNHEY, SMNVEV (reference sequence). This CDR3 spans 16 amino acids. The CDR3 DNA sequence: TGTGCCAGCAGTTCCCTAGCGGGGGGGTACGCAGATACCCAGTATTTT. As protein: CASSSLAGGYADTQYF.

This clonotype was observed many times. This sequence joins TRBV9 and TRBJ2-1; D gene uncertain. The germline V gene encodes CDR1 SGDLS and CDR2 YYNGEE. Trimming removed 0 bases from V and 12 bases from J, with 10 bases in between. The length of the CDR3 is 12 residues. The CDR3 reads CASSVDDNTQFF. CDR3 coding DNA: TGTGCCAGCAGCGTAGATGACAACACGCAGTTCTTC.

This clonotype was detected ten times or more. The CDR3 loop reads CASRGAGGNTIYF. The CDR3 DNA sequence: TGTGCCTCCCGGGGAGCCGGTGGAAACACCATATATTTT. The J gene is TRBJ1-3, the V gene TRBV7-2; D remains unclear. Trimming removed 11 bases at V and 3 bases at J, with 14 bases between. From germline, CDR1 is SGHTA and CDR2 FQGNSA. The CDR3 extends over 13 amino acids.

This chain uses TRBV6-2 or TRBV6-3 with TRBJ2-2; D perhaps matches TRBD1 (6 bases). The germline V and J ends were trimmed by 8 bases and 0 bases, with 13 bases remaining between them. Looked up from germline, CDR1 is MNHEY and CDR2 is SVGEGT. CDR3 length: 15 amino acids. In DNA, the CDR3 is TGTGCCAGCGGCCTTAGGGGGTCGAACACCGGGGAGCTGTTTTTT. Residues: CASGLRGSNTGELFF.

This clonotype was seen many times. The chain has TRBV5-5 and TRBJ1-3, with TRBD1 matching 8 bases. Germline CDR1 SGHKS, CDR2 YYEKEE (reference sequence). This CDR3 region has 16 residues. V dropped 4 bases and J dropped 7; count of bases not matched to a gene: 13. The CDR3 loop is CASSIGQGGVRNTIYF. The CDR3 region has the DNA TGTGCCAGCAGCATAGGACAGGGAGGCGTTCGGAACACCATATATTTT.

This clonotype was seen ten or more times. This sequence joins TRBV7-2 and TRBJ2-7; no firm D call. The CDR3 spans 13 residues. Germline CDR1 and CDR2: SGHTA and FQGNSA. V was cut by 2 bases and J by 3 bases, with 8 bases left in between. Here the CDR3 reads CASSLTDDYEQYF. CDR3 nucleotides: TGTGCCAGCAGCTTAACCGACGACTACGAGCAGTACTTC.

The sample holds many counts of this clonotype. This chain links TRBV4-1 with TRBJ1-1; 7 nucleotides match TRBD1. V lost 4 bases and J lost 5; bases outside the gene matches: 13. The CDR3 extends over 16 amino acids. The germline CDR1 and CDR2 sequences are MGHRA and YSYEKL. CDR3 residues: CASSRTPTGVQTEAFF. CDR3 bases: TGCGCCAGCAGCCGGACTCCAACAGGGGTGCAAACTGAAGCTTTCTTT.

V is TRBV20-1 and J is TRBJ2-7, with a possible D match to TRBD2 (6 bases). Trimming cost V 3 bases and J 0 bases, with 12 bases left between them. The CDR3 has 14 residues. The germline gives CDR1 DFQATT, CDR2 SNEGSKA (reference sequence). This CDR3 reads CSARRDLSSYEQYF. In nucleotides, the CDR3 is TGCAGTGCTAGGAGGGACTTAAGCTCCTACGAGCAGTACTTC.

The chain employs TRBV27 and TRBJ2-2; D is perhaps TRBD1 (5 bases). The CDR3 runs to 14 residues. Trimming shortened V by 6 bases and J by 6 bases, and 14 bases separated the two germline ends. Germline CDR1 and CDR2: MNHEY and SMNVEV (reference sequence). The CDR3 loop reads CASRVTGYAGELFF. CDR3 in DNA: TGTGCCAGCAGAGTAACAGGATACGCCGGGGAGCTGTTTTTT.

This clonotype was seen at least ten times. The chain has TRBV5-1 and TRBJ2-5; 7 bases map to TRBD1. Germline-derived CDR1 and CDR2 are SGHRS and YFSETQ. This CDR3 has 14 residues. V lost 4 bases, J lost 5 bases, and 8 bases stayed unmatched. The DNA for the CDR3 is TGCGCCAGCAGCAAGACAGGGCAGGGGGAGACCCAGTACTTC. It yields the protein CASSKTGQGETQYF.

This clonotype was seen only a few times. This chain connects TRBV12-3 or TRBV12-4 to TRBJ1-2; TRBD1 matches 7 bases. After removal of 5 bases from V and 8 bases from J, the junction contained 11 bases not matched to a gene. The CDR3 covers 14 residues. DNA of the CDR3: TGTGCCAGCAGTCCCCTCGGGACAGTACGCGGCTACACCTTC. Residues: CASSPLGTVRGYTF.

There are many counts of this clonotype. CDR3 in amino acids: CASTLLGGAEQFF. CDR3 sequence (DNA): TGCGCCAGCACCCTCCTCGGGGGGGCCGAGCAGTTCTTC. The chain is built from TRBV5-1 and TRBJ2-1, with TRBD2 matching 8 bases. The CDR3 covers 13 residues. Trimming removed 6 bases from V and 10 bases from J; junction bases left unmatched: 9. From germline, CDR1 is SGHRS and CDR2 YFSETQ.

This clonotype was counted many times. CDR3 in DNA: TGTGCCAGTAGTATCGGCGGTCAGCCCCAGCATTTT. The encoded protein is CASSIGGQPQHF. This chain connects TRBV19 to TRBJ1-5; no reliable D call. The CDR3 runs to 12 residues. CDR1 LNHDA and CDR2 SQIVND come from the germline V gene (reference sequence). V lost 3 bases and J 6 bases, leaving 6 bases between the germline ends.

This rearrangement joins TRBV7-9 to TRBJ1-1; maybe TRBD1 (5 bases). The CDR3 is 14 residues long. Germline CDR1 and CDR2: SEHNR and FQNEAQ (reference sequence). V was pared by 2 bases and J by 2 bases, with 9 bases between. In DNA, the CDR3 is TGTGCCAGCAGCTTACGGGGGAGTAACACTGAAGCTTTCTTT. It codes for CASSLRGSNTEAFF.

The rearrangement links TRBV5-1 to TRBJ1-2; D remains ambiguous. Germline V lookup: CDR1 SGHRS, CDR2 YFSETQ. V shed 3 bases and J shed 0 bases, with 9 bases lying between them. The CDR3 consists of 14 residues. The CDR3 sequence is CASSSYSPNYGYTF. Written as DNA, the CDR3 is TGCGCCAGCAGCTCCTACAGTCCTAACTATGGCTACACCTTC.

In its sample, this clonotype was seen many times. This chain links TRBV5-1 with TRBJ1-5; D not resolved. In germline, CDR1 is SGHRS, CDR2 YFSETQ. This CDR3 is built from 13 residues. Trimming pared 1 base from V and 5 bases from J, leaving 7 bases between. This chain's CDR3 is CASSLSADQPQHF. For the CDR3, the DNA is TGCGCCAGCAGCTTGTCCGCAGATCAGCCCCAGCATTTT. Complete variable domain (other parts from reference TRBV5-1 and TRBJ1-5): KAGVTQTPRYLIKTRGQQVTLSCSPISGHRSVSWYQQTPGQGLQFLFEYFSETQRNKGNFPGRFSGRQFSNSRSEMNVSTLELGDSALYLCASSLSADQPQHFGDGTRLSIL.

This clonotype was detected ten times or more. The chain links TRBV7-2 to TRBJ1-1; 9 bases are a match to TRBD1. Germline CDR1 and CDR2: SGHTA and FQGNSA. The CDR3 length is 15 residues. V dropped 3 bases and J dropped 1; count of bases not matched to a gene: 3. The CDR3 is CASSLPGQGNTEAFF. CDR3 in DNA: TGTGCCAGCAGCTTGCCGGGACAGGGGAACACTGAAGCTTTCTTT. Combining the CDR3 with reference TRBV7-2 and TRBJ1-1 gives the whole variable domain GAGVSQSPSNKVTEKGKDVELRCDPISGHTALYWYRQSLGQGLEFLIYFQGNSAPDKSGLPSDRFSAERTGGSVSTLTIQRTQQEDSAVYLCASSLPGQGNTEAFFGQGTRLTVV.

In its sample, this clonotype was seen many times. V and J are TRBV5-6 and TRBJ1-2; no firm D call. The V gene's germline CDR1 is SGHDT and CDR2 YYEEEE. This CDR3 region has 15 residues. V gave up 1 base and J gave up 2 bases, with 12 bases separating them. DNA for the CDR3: TGTGCCAGCAGCTTGCGTACGACCCGAAACTATGGCTACACCTTC. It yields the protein CASSLRTTRNYGYTF.

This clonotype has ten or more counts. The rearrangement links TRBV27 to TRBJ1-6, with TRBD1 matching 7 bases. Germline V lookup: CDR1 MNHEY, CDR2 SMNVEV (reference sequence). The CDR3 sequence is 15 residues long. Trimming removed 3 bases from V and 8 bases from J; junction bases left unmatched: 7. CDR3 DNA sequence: TGTGCCAGCAGTTTCTACAGGGGTAGAGATTCACCCCTCCACTTT. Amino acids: CASSFYRGRDSPLHF.

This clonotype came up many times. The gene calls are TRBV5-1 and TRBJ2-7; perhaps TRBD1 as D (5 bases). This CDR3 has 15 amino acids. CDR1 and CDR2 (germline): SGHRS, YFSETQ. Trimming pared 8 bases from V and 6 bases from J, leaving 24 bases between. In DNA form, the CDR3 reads TGCGCCAGTCACGGCCTGATCTCTGGACAAGGCGAGCAGTACTTC. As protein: CASHGLISGQGEQYF.

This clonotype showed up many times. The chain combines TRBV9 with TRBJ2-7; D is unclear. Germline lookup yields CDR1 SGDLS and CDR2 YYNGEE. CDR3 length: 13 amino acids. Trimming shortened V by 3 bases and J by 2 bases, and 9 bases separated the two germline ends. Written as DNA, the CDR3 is TGTGCCAGCAGCGGAATGGGCGCCTACGAGCAGTACTTC. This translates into CASSGMGAYEQYF.

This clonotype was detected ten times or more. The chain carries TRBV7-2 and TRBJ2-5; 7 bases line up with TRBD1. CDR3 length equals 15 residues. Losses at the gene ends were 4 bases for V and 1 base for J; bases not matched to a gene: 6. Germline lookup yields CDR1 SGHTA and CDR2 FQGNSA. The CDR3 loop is CASSSQTGLQETQYF. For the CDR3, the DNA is TGTGCCAGCAGCTCTCAGACAGGGCTCCAAGAGACCCAGTACTTC.

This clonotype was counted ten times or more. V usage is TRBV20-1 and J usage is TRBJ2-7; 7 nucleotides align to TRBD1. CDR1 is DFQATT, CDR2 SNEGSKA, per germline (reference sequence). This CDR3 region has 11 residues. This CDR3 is CSFGTAYEQYF. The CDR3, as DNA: TGCAGCTTCGGGACAGCCTACGAGCAGTACTTC.

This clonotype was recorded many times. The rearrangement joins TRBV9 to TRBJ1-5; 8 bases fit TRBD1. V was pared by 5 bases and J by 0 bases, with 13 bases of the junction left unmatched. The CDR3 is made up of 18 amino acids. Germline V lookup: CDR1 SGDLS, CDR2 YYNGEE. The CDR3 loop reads CASRPGQGHIYSNQPQHF. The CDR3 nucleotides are TGTGCCAGCAGACCAGGACAGGGCCACATATATAGCAATCAGCCCCAGCATTTT.

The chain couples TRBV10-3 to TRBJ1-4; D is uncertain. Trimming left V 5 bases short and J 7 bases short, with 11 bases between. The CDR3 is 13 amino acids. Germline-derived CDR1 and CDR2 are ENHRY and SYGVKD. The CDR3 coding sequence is TGTGCCATCAGTTCCGGGTTCGGTGAAAAACTGTTTTTT. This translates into CAISSGFGEKLFF.

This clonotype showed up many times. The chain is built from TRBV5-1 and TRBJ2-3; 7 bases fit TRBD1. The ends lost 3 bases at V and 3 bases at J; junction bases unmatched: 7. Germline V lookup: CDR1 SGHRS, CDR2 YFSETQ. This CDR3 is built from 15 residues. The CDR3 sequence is CASSSLTGWTDTQYF. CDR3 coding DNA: TGCGCCAGCAGCTCCTTGACAGGGTGGACAGATACGCAGTATTTT.